The entry below gives a single T cell receptor beta chain sequence along with its context. Clones were read by immunoSEQ multiplex PCR, and TCRdb kept only the in-frame ones, dropping some. The sample contains 1.5 million to 2.5 million clones, roughly 94% of which appear only once. CD8 cells regarded as naive lacked CD45RO, were positively chosen for CCR7, and omitted terminally differentiated effector memory CD45RA+ cells. These data belong to a study of shared clonotypes between healthy human individuals. The TCR originated in a man aged 18 to 29 in good health. Sequences were obtained from naive CD8+ T cells sorted from blood.

DNA for the CDR3: TGTGCCAGCAGTGAAGCGCTTTGGAACGAGCAGTACTTC. Protein: CASSEALWNEQYF. V gene TRBV6-1 combines with J gene TRBJ2-7; no firm D call. Germline V gives CDR1 MNHNS, CDR2 SASEGT. This CDR3 has 13 amino acids. V was pared by 0 bases and J by 5 bases, with 8 bases between.